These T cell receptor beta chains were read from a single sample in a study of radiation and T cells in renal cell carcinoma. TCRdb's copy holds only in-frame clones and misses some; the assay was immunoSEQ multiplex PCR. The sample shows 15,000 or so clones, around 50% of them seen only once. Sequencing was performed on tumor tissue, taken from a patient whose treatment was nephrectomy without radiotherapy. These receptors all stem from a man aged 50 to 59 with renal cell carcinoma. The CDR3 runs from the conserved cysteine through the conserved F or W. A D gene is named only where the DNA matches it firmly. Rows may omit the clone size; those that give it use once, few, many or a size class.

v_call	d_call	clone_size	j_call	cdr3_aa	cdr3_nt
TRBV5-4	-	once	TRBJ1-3	CASSLTSGNTIYF	TGTGCCAGCAGCTTGACCTCTGGAAACACCATATATTTT
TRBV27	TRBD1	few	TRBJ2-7	CASRPDLGQPYEQYF	TGTGCCAGCAGACCAGACCTGGGACAGCCCTACGAGCAGTACTTC
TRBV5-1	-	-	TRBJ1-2	CASSLPGHYGYTF	TGCGCCAGCAGCCTCCCAGGACACTATGGCTACACCTTC
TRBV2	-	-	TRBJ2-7	CASSEQGAYEQYF	TGTGCCAGCAGTGAACAGGGAGCCTACGAGCAGTACTTC
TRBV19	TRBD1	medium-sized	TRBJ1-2	CASSIDLTSGTGGNGYTF	TGTGCCAGTAGTATAGACCTGACCTCCGGGACAGGGGGAAATGGCTACACCTTC
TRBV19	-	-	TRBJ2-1	CASSPPGLNEQFF	TGTGCCAGTAGTCCCCCCGGGCTTAATGAGCAGTTCTTC
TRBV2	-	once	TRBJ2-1	CATATEKVYNEQFF	TGTGCCACCGCGACAGAAAAAGTCTACAATGAGCAGTTCTTC
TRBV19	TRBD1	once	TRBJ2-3	CASSSSRGLTGGNTQYF	TGTGCCAGTAGCTCTTCGAGGGGGCTGACAGGCGGTAACACGCAGTATTTT
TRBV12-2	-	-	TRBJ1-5	CASRLAGGTNQPQHF	TGTGCAAGTCGCTTAGCGGGGGGGACCAATCAGCCCCAGCATTTT
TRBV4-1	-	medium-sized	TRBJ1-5	CASSHPEGNSNQPQHF	TGCGCCAGCAGCCACCCTGAAGGGAATAGCAATCAGCCCCAGCATTTT
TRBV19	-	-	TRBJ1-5	CATGSQPQHF	TGTGCCACCGGGAGTCAGCCCCAGCATTTT
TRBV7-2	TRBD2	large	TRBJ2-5	CASSLRGTSGKETQYF	TGTGCCAGCAGCCTACGGGGGACTAGCGGGAAAGAGACCCAGTACTTC
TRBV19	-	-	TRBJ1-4	CATKPFRGPNEKLFF	TGTGCCACAAAGCCATTCCGGGGCCCTAATGAAAAACTGTTTTTT
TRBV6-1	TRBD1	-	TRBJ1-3	CASSRQGSSGNTIYF	TGTGCCAGCAGTCGACAGGGTAGCTCTGGAAACACCATATATTTT
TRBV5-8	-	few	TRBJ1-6	CASSLGATNSPLHF	TGTGCCAGCAGCTTGGGGGCTACTAATTCACCCCTCCACTTT
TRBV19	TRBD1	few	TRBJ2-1	CASLGTGHYNEQFF	TGTGCCAGCCTTGGGACAGGGCATTACAATGAGCAGTTCTTC
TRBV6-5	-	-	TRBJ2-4	CASSYSKGGADIQYF	TGTGCCAGCAGTTACTCGAAGGGGGGCGCAGACATTCAGTACTTC
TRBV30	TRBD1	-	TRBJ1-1	CAHRIGTGVGEAFF	TGTGCCCACCGAATCGGGACAGGGGTAGGTGAAGCTTTCTTT
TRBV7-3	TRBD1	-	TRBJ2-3	CASSGQGADTQYF	TGTGCCAGCAGCGGACAGGGGGCGGATACGCAGTATTTT
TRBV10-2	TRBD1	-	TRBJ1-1	CASSAGQIDRGVEAFF	TGCGCCAGCTCGGCCGGCCAAATAGACAGGGGAGTGGAAGCTTTCTTT
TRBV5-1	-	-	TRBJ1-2	CASSQSQYGTDYGYTF	TGCGCCAGCAGTCAGAGTCAATACGGAACGGACTATGGCTACACCTTC
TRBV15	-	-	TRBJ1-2	CATSREEGDGYTF	TGTGCCACCAGCAGAGAGGAAGGGGATGGCTACACCTTC